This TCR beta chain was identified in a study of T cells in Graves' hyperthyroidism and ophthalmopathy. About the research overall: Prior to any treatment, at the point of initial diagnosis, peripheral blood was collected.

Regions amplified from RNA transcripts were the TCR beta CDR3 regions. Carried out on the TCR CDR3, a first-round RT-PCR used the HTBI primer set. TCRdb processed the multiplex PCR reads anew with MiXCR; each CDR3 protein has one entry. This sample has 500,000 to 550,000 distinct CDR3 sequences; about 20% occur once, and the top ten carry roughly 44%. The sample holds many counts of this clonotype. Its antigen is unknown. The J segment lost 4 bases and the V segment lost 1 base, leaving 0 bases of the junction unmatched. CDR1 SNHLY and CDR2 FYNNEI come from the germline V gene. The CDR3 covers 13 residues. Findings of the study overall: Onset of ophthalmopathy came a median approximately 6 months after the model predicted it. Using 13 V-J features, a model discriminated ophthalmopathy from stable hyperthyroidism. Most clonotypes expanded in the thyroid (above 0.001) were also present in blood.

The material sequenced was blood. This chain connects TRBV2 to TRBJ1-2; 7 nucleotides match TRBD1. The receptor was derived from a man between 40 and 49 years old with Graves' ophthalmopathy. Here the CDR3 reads CASSEGTGYGYTF. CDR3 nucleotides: TGTGCCAGCAGTGAAGGGACAGGCTATGGCTACACCTTC.